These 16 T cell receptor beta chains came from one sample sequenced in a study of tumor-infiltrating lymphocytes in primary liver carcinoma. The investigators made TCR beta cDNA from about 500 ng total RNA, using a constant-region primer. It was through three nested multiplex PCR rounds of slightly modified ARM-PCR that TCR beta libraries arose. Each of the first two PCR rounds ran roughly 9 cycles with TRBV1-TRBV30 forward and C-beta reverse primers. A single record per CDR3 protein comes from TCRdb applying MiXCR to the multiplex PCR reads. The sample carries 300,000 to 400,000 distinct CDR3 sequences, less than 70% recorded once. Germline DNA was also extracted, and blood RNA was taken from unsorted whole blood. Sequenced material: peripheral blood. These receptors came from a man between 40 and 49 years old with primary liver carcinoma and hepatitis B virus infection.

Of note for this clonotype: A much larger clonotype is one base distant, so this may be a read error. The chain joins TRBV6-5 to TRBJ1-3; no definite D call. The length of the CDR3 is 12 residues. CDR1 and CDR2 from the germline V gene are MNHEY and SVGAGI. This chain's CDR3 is CPSSGAGNTIYF. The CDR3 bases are TGTCCCAGCAGTGGAGCTGGAAACACCATATATTTT.

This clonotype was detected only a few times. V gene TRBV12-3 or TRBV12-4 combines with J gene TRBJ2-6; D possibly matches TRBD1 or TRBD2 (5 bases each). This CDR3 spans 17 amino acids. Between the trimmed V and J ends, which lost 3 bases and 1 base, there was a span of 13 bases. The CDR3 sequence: CASSLIGAGSGANVLTF. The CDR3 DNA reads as TGTGCCAGCAGTTTGATAGGGGCGGGTTCTGGGGCCAACGTCCTGACTTTC.

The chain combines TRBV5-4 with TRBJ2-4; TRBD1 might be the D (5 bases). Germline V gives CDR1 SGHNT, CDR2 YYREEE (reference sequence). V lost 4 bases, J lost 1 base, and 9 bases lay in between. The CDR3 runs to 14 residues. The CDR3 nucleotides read TGTGCCAGCAGCCAGGGAAAGGCCAAAAACATTCAGTACTTC. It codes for CASSQGKAKNIQYF. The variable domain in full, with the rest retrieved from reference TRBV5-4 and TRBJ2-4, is ETGVTQSPTHLIKTRGQQVTLRCSSQSGHNTVSWYQQALGQGPQFIFQYYREEENGRGNFPPRFSGLQFPNYSSELNVNALELDDSALYLCASSQGKAKNIQYFGAGTRLSVL.

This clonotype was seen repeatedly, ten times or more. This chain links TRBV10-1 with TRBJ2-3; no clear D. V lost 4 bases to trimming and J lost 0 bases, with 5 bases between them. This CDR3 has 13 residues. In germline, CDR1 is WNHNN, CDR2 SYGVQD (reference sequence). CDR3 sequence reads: CASSVGSTDTQYF. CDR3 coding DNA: TGCGCCAGCAGTGTGGGAAGCACAGATACGCAGTATTTT.

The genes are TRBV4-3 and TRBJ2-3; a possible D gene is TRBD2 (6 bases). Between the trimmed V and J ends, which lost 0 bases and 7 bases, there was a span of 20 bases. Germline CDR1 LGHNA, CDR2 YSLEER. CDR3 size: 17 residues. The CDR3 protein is CASSQDEGSGDRNTQYF. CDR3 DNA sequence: TGCGCCAGCAGCCAAGACGAGGGGTCGGGAGACCGGAATACGCAGTATTTT.

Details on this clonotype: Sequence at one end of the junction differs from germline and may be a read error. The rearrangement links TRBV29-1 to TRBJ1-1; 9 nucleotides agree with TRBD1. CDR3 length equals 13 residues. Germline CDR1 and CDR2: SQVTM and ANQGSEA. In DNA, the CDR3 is TGCAGCTTGGACGACAGGGGGAACGCTGAAGCTTTGTTT. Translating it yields CSLDDRGNAEALF.

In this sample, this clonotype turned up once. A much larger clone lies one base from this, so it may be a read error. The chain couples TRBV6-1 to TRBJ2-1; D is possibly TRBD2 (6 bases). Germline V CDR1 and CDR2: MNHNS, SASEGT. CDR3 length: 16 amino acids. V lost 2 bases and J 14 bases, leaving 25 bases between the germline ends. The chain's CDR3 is CASSEPGAGRIREEFF. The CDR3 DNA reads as TGTGCCAGCAGTGAACCCGGGGCCGGGAGAATAAGGGAGGAGTTCTTC.

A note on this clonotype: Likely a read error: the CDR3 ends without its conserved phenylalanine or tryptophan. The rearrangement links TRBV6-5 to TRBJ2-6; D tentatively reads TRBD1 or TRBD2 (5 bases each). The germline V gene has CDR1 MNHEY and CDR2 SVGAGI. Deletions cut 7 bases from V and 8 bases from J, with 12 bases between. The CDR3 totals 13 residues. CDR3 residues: CASTEWGTNVLTS. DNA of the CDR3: TGTGCCAGCACCGAGTGGGGGACCAACGTCCTGACTTCC.

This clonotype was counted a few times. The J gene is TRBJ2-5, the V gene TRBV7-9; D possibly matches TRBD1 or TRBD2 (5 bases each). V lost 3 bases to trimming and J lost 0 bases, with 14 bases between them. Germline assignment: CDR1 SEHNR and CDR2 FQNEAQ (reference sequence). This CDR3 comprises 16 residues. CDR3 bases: TGTGCCAGCAGCTTGCTAGAGGGACCGTACCAAGAGACCCAGTACTTC. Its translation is CASSLLEGPYQETQYF.

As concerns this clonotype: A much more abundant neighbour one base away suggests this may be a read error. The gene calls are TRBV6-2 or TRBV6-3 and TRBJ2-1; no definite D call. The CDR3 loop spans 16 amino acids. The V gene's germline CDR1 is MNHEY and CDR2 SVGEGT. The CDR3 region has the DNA TGTGTCAGCAGTTACCGCCCCGACGCCTCCTACAATGAGCAGTTCTTC. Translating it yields CVSSYRPDASYNEQFF.

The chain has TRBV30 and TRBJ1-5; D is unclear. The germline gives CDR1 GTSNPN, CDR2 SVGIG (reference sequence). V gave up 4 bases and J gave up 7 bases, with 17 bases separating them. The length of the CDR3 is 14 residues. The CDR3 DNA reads TGTGCCTGGAACCTCGGCCCCGGCCGGCAGCCCCAGCATTTT. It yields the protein CAWNLGPGRQPQHF.

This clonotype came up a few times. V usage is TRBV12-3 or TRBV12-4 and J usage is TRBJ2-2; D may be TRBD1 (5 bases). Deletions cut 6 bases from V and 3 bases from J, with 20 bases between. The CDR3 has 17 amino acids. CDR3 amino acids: CASRLKVGRVDTGELFF. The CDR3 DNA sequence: TGTGCCAGCAGGCTCAAAGTGGGCAGGGTGGACACCGGGGAGCTGTTTTTT.

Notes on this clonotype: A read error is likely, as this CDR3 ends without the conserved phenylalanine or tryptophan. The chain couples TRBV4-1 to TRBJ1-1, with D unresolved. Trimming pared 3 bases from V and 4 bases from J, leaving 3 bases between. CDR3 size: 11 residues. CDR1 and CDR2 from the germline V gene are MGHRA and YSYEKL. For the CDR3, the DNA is TGCGCCAGCAGCCACCCCACTGAAGCTTTCATT. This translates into CASSHPTEAFI.

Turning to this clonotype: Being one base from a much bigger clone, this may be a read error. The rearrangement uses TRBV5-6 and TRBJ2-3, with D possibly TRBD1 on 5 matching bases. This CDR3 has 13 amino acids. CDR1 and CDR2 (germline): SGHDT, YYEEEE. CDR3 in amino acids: CVSSSQGTDTQYF. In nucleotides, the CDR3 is TGTGTCAGCAGCTCACAGGGCACAGATACGCAGTATTTT.

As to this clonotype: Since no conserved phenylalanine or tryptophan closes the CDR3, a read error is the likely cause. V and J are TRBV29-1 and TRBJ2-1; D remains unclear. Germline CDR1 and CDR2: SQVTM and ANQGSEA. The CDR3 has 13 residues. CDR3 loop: CSVEGYRGNEQFL. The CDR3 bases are TGCAGCGTCGAAGGATATCGCGGAAATGAGCAGTTCCTC.

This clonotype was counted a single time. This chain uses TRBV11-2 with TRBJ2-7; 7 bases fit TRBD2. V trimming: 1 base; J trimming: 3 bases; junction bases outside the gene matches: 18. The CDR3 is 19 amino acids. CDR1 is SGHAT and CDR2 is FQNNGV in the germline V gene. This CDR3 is CASSLARRTRGHFNYEQYF. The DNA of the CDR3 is TGTGCCAGCAGCTTAGCACGGCGGACTAGAGGGCACTTTAACTACGAGCAGTACTTC.